This TCR beta chain was recorded in a study of shared clonotypes between healthy human individuals. Comment on this clone: Antigen unknown.

The V gene lost 3 bases and the J gene lost 0 bases, with 9 bases spanning the gap. Germline V gene sequence: CDR1 SNHLY, CDR2 FYNNEI. The CDR3 covers 14 residues. Study-wide results and caveats: Since donors were few, the genetic and exposure-history diversity represented was limited. The sole specimen, blood, was sampled, and tissue repertoires likely differ.

A deep-level run was used for the assay. TCRdb keeps only in-frame clones here, not all; method: immunoSEQ multiplex PCR. In the table there are a few hundred thousand clones, roughly four fifths of which are singletons. Nashville, Tennessee was home to all donors, who were Caucasian adults. The J gene is TRBJ2-7, the V gene TRBV2, with unresolved D. Specimen: PBMCs. The TCR was taken from a woman in her thirties or forties in good health. Some clones in this sample may be carry-over from other donors' samples. The CDR3 protein is CASSDRQSSYEQYF. Here the CDR3 DNA reads TGTGCCAGCAGTGACCGGCAATCCTCCTACGAGCAGTACTTC.